A selection of T cell receptor beta chains follows, all from one sample in a study of cytomegalovirus exposure and HLA in healthy donors. The data were produced by immunoSEQ multiplex PCR, yet TCRdb's version contains in-frame clones alone and is incomplete. The repertoire has 200,000 or so clones, 83% of them found once; the top ten carry roughly 5.5%. The sample consisted of PBMCs. All receptors derive from a woman aged 18-30 years in good health and CMV-seronegative. Each CDR3 is given with its conserved first and last residue. A D gene is named only where the DNA matches it firmly. Clone size appears in some rows only: once, few, many, or a class for an expanded clone.

v_gene	j_gene	d_gene	abundance	CDR3aa	CDR3nt
TRBV30	TRBJ2-2	.	.	CAWYKGTGELFF	TGTGCCTGGTACAAGGGGACCGGGGAGCTGTTTTTT
TRBV29-1	TRBJ2-3	TRBD2	.	CSARTSGADTQYF	TGCAGCGCAAGGACTAGCGGGGCAGATACGCAGTATTTT
TRBV11-3	TRBJ2-2	TRBD1	few	CASSRGQRNTGELFF	TGTGCCAGCAGCCGGGGACAGAGGAACACCGGGGAGCTGTTTTTT
TRBV5-1	TRBJ2-6	TRBD1	.	CASSFTPTGSSGANVLTF	TGCGCCAGCAGCTTTACCCCGACAGGGAGCTCTGGGGCCAACGTCCTGACTTTC
TRBV5-8	TRBJ2-7	TRBD2	.	CASSRTSGRLHYEQYF	TGTGCCAGCAGCCGGACTAGCGGGAGACTCCACTACGAGCAGTACTTC
TRBV5-1	TRBJ1-1	.	.	CASKPFTGRSNTEAFF	TGCGCCAGCAAACCCTTCACGGGACGGTCGAACACTGAAGCTTTCTTT
TRBV30	TRBJ1-2	.	.	CAWKNYGYTF	TGTGCCTGGAAAAACTATGGCTACACCTTC
TRBV6-5	TRBJ1-4	.	once	CASRPGVWGEKLFF	TGTGCCAGCAGGCCAGGGGTATGGGGTGAAAAACTGTTTTTT
TRBV27	TRBJ2-5	.	.	CASRKRDQETQYF	TGTGCCAGCAGGAAGCGCGACCAAGAGACCCAGTACTTC
TRBV6-1	TRBJ2-7	TRBD1	few	CASSRDRDSYEQYF	TGTGCCAGCAGCCGGGACAGGGACTCCTACGAGCAGTACTTC
TRBV19	TRBJ2-2	.	few	CASSIKQGWELFF	TGTGCCAGTAGTATTAAGCAGGGTTGGGAGCTGTTTTTT
TRBV6-6	TRBJ1-2	.	.	CASTMTEDHYGYTF	TGTGCCAGCACCATGACGGAGGATCACTATGGCTACACCTTC
TRBV4-2	TRBJ2-7	TRBD1	.	CASSQGPGQIYEQYF	TGTGCCAGCAGCCAAGGGCCGGGACAGATCTACGAGCAGTACTTC
TRBV2	TRBJ2-5	.	.	CGTTPRSRETQYF	TGTGGAACAACCCCCAGGAGCCGAGAGACCCAGTACTTC
TRBV5-1	TRBJ1-3	.	.	CASSNGHSSSGNTIYF	TGCGCCAGCAGCAACGGACACTCGAGCTCTGGAAACACCATATATTTT
TRBV6-1	TRBJ2-2	TRBD1	.	CAIQDRAYTGELFF	TGTGCCATCCAGGACAGGGCCTACACCGGGGAGCTGTTTTTT
TRBV27	TRBJ2-7	TRBD1	few	CATWTGGSYEQYF	TGTGCCACTTGGACAGGGGGCTCCTACGAGCAGTACTTC
TRBV9	TRBJ2-3	TRBD2	.	CASSVGTTYDTQYF	TGTGCCAGCAGCGTCGGGACTACCTATGATACGCAGTATTTT